This T cell receptor (beta chain) originates from a study of OX40 agonist ivuxolimab in advanced cancers. Broadly, across the study: The costimulatory receptor OX40 (CD134) was targeted by ivuxolimab, a fully human IgG2 agonistic monoclonal antibody. Three dose-escalation patients achieved partial responses, one with hepatocellular carcinoma and two with cutaneous melanoma. Among the 50 to 55 dose-escalation patients, roughly 20 had hepatocellular carcinoma, 15 or so melanoma, 9 renal cell carcinoma and 9 head and neck cancer. Intravenous ivuxolimab was administered to patients every 2 weeks at six dose levels: 0.01, 0.1, 0.3, 1.5, 3 and 10 mg/kg. The paper covers the monotherapy dose-escalation part of the phase I ivuxolimab trial, which included N ≈ 50 patients. In the dose-escalation cohort, about four fifths of patients were male, and the mean age was 60 years with a range of 23 to 79. Prior anti-PD-1, anti-PD-L1 or anti-CTLA-4 therapy was permitted, and approximately 42% of dose-escalation patients had received checkpoint inhibitors. The purpose of peripheral TCRbeta sequencing was to test whether ivuxolimab changed TCR sequence diversity and led to clonal T-cell expansion. The study at large found these results: In partial responders in the 0.1-3.0 mg/kg groups, normalized peripheral clonal expansion was found to be among the lowest, especially among CD8+ T cells. Low levels of normalized T-cell clonal expansion were also seen in some patients who did not respond. The antigen specificity of the peripheral T cells that underwent clonal expansion was not determined. After ivuxolimab, more expanded clones were found on average in CD8+ T cells than in CD4+ T cells. At doses of 0.1 to 3.0 mg/kg, clonal expansion of both CD4+ and CD8+ blood T cells was observed from baseline to week 6.

Of note for this clone: This receptor's antigen is unknown. It has no much larger one-base neighbor in the sample; base qualities were not kept.

For sequencing of the TCRbeta CDR3 region, genomic DNA was extracted from the sorted cells. The immunoSEQ Assay was used to sequence the TCRbeta CDR3 regions. This immuneACCESS table, as held by TCRdb, lists in-frame sequences with V and J called but not all clones. Of the missing ones, under half trace to an unresolved V gene in checked studies; the others have no known cause. The sample profile shows under 15,000 clones; around four fifths of them were found once. The top ten clones comprise 32% of the sample. Patients with autoimmune disease history or receiving systemic immunosuppression were excluded from the trial. Peripheral blood for TCR sequencing was collected from all dose cohorts at baseline, on cycle 4 day 1, and on cycle 7 day 1. The samples were taken from a phase I, first-in-human, multicenter, open-label dose-escalation trial of ivuxolimab. Adults with locally advanced or metastatic melanoma, renal cell, hepatocellular, or head and neck squamous cell carcinoma were enrolled in the trial. Before TCR sequencing, CD4+ and CD8+ T cells were separately sorted from peripheral blood.

Sequenced material: CD4+ or CD8+ T cells sorted from blood, taken in a trial of the OX40 agonist ivuxolimab. The TCR comes from an adult with an advanced solid tumor such as melanoma, head and neck, liver or kidney cancer.

The CDR3 here reads CASSFGQGAQPQHF. The DNA sequence is given as TGTGCCAGCAGCTTTGGGCAGGGCGCTCAGCCCCAGCATTTT. The chain joins TRBV5-6 to TRBJ1-5; matching of 5 bases hints at TRBD1 as the D gene. At the junction V is shortened by 2 bases and J by 6 bases, with 12 bases in between. The CDR3 has 14 amino acids, counting the end cysteine and phenylalanine. The retained sequence is limited to the CDR3, 42 bases, with the frame set at the first base. Sequences SGHDT (CDR1) and YYEEEE (CDR2) are obtained from the germline V gene.